This T cell receptor (beta chain) was recovered during a study of shared clonotypes between healthy human individuals. Comments on this clone: Its specificity is not known.

Broader study findings: In several donors, around 5.5% of naive CD4 clonotypes appeared in common. Among non-shared clonotypes, generation probabilities were lower than among those shared by all four donors.

TCRdb's table, derived via immunoSEQ multiplex PCR, lists solely in-frame clones and lacks some. The sample records fewer than 2.5 million clones, roughly 93% being singletons. Looked up from germline, CDR1 is KGHSH and CDR2 is LQKENI. V gave up 5 bases and J gave up 5 bases; unmatched junction bases: 8. The CDR3 has 15 residues. This chain links TRBV18 with TRBJ1-5, with TRBD1 matching 8 bases. The clonotype originates from a young man in good health. Some clones in this sample may be carry-over from other donors' samples. The sample was naive CD4+ T cells from PBMCs. Subset indicated: CD45RA+ positively selected. The CDR3 nucleotides read TGTGCCAGCTCAGTCAAAACAGGGGGGGATCAGCCCCAGCATTTT. It yields the protein CASSVKTGGDQPQHF.